The next 31 T cell receptor beta chains were all read from a single sample in a study of shared clonotypes between healthy human individuals. Method: immunoSEQ multiplex PCR; TCRdb's copy keeps in-frame clones and lacks some. The sample carries approximately 980,000 clones, approximately 76% recorded once. Specimen: memory CD4+ T cells sorted from blood. Subset in this sample: CD45RA-negative fraction. All receptors derive from a man younger than 35 in good health.

This rearrangement joins TRBV12-5 to TRBJ2-3; D is ambiguous. The CDR3 spans 14 residues. V was shortened by 1 base and J by 3 bases, with 8 bases between the two germline ends. Germline CDR1 and CDR2: LGHNT and FRNRAP. The chain's CDR3 is CASGLGQATDTQYF. The CDR3 region has the DNA TGTGCTAGTGGTTTGGGGCAGGCAACAGATACGCAGTATTTT.

V is TRBV27 and J is TRBJ2-2; D uncertain. The CDR3 has 13 residues. V was cut by 5 bases and J by 8 bases, with 12 bases left in between. CDR1 and CDR2 from the germline V gene are MNHEY and SMNVEV (reference sequence). This CDR3 reads CASSGQAAGELFF. CDR3 DNA: TGTGCCAGCAGTGGGCAGGCGGCGGGGGAGCTGTTTTTT.

This clone has only a few counts. The V gene is TRBV5-5, the J gene TRBJ1-4; 7 bases agree with TRBD1. This CDR3 comprises 16 residues. With V trimmed by 3 bases and J by 8 bases, 13 bases remained unmatched. Germline V gene sequence: CDR1 SGHKS, CDR2 YYEKEE (reference sequence). The CDR3 loop is CASSSRGDSVREKLFF. CDR3 coding DNA: TGTGCCAGCAGCTCCCGGGGGGACAGTGTTCGGGAAAAACTGTTTTTT.

This clone was picked up one time. The J gene is TRBJ2-1, the V gene TRBV5-1; D not resolved. With 0 bases removed from V and 5 bases from J, the gap between germline ends came to 6 bases. This CDR3 region has 13 residues. The germline V gene encodes CDR1 SGHRS and CDR2 YFSETQ. Here the CDR3 reads CASSLGVNNEQFF. The CDR3, as DNA: TGCGCCAGCAGCTTGGGCGTGAACAATGAGCAGTTCTTC.

The V call is TRBV29-1, the J call TRBJ2-7; tentatively, D is TRBD2 (6 bases). This CDR3 comprises 14 residues. Looked up from germline, CDR1 is SQVTM and CDR2 is ANQGSEA. The V end was cut by 4 bases, the J end by 3 bases, with 16 bases between. CDR3 nucleotide sequence: TGCAGCGTTGTTGGTGGGACTGAGGGCTACGAGCAGTACTTC. This encodes CSVVGGTEGYEQYF.

This chain links TRBV5-4 with TRBJ2-2; D remains ambiguous. Trimming left V 4 bases short and J 5 bases short, with 15 bases between. In germline, CDR1 is SGHNT, CDR2 YYREEE (reference sequence). The CDR3 is made up of 15 amino acids. The chain's CDR3 is CASSSGEIWTGELFF. Written as DNA, the CDR3 is TGTGCCAGCAGCAGTGGGGAAATTTGGACCGGGGAGCTGTTTTTT.

This chain connects TRBV18 to TRBJ2-7; TRBD1 is a possible D gene (5 bases). The V gene's germline CDR1 is KGHSH and CDR2 LQKENI. CDR3 size: 15 residues. V gave up 4 bases and J gave up 9 bases, with 22 bases separating them. The CDR3: CASSRSRDSYEGQYF. DNA for the CDR3: TGTGCCAGCTCACGGTCCCGCGACAGCTACGAAGGGCAGTACTTC.

The chain links TRBV28 to TRBJ2-7, with 12 bases aligning to TRBD1. CDR3 length: 15 residues. CDR1 MDHEN and CDR2 SYDVKM come from the germline V gene. The ends lost 5 bases at V and 6 bases at J; junction bases unmatched: 8. The DNA of the CDR3 is TGTGCCAGCAGTCCCCCGGGACAGGGGGCTTTCGAGCAGTACTTC. Encoded protein: CASSPPGQGAFEQYF.

The chain is built from TRBV29-1 and TRBJ2-3, with 10 bases aligning to TRBD1. Germline V lookup: CDR1 SQVTM, CDR2 ANQGSEA. The CDR3 extends over 14 amino acids. Germline trimming cut 5 bases from V and 4 bases from J; bases unmatched to any gene: 6. Here the CDR3 reads CSVKGDRGADTQYF. For the CDR3, the DNA is TGCAGCGTTAAGGGGGACAGGGGAGCAGATACGCAGTATTTT.

This chain links TRBV19 with TRBJ1-6; D remains ambiguous. V was pared by 10 bases and J by 7 bases, with 11 bases between. Germline V gives CDR1 LNHDA, CDR2 SQIVND (reference sequence). This CDR3 comprises 12 residues. The CDR3 sequence: CATQRGNSPLHF. CDR3 nucleotides: TGTGCCACCCAAAGAGGGAATTCACCCCTCCACTTT.

The chain joins TRBV14 to TRBJ1-3; TRBD1 might be the D (5 bases). This CDR3 spans 17 amino acids. Germline-derived CDR1 and CDR2 are SGHDN and FVKESK. V lost 1 base and J 0 bases, leaving 13 bases between the germline ends. The CDR3 sequence: CASSQALGRFSGNTIYF. CDR3 nucleotide sequence: TGTGCCAGCAGCCAAGCTTTGGGACGGTTCTCTGGAAACACCATATATTTT.

This clone was recorded a few times. This chain uses TRBV5-1 with TRBJ2-1, with 14 bases identical to TRBD2. This CDR3 region has 18 residues. Germline V gene sequence: CDR1 SGHRS, CDR2 YFSETQ. Losses at the gene ends were 4 bases for V and 0 bases for J; bases not matched to a gene: 6. The CDR3 loop reads CASSIRGTSGSSYNEQFF. CDR3 bases: TGCGCCAGCAGCATTCGGGGGACTAGCGGGAGCTCCTACAATGAGCAGTTCTTC.

The gene calls are TRBV28 and TRBJ1-6, with D unresolved. This CDR3 is built from 13 residues. Trimming stripped 6 bases from V and 9 bases from J, with 12 bases between. CDR1 and CDR2 (germline): MDHEN, SYDVKM. The CDR3 loop reads CASSSEWGSPLHF. CDR3 nucleotides: TGTGCCAGCAGCTCAGAATGGGGTTCACCCCTCCACTTT.

This clone was recorded a few times. Other DNA sequences from this sample encode an identical CDR3 as well. The chain is built from TRBV18 and TRBJ2-7, with TRBD1 identical over 7 bases. Losses at the gene ends were 3 bases for V and 3 bases for J; bases not matched to a gene: 2. The V gene's germline CDR1 is KGHSH and CDR2 LQKENI. The CDR3 totals 13 residues. DNA for the CDR3: TGTGCCAGCTCACCGGGGACAGACTACGAGCAGTACTTC. Its translation is CASSPGTDYEQYF.

CDR3 nucleotide sequence: TGTGCCATCAGTGGACAGGGGGTCGCCTACGAGCAGTACTTC. It yields the protein CAISGQGVAYEQYF. This chain uses TRBV10-3 with TRBJ2-7; 9 nucleotides agree with TRBD1. CDR3 size: 14 residues. CDR1 is ENHRY, CDR2 SYGVKD, per germline. The V segment lost 4 bases and the J segment 2 bases; nucleotides outside the gene matches: 3.

The chain combines TRBV11-2 with TRBJ1-1; maybe TRBD1 (6 bases). Germline V gene sequence: CDR1 SGHAT, CDR2 FQNNGV. This CDR3 has 18 amino acids. Trimming took off 4 bases at V and 1 base at J, with 22 bases between the two ends. The CDR3 reads CASSSVAQQGTKNTEAFF. The CDR3 DNA follows: TGTGCCAGCAGCTCCGTAGCCCAACAGGGAACCAAGAACACTGAAGCTTTCTTT.

This clone has just one count. V is TRBV10-3 and J is TRBJ1-1; possibly TRBD1 for D (5 bases). Germline CDR1 and CDR2: ENHRY and SYGVKD. The CDR3 runs 14 residues. The V end lost 5 bases, the J end lost 7 bases, and 17 bases lay between the germline ends. CDR3 nucleotide sequence: TGTGCCATCAGTTCGACAGAGAATAAAGGTGAAGCTTTCTTT. Residues: CAISSTENKGEAFF.

The chain has TRBV5-4 and TRBJ2-3; D gene unclear. The V end lost 0 bases, the J end lost 2 bases, and 13 bases lay between the germline ends. Germline-derived CDR1 and CDR2 are SGHNT and YYREEE (reference sequence). This CDR3 has 16 residues. CDR3 protein: CASSLAAGSYTDTQYF. CDR3 in DNA: TGTGCCAGCAGCTTGGCCGCAGGCTCCTACACAGATACGCAGTATTTT.

CDR3 sequence: CASTPIPGLNTEAFF. CDR3 coding DNA: TGTGCCAGCACCCCAATCCCGGGGCTCAACACTGAAGCTTTCTTT. This chain joins TRBV27 and TRBJ1-1; D is perhaps TRBD1 (5 bases). From germline, CDR1 is MNHEY and CDR2 SMNVEV (reference sequence). V was clipped by 7 bases and J by 2 bases, with 17 bases between them. The CDR3 has 15 residues.

A word on this clone: Other DNA variants within this sample encode the same CDR3. V is TRBV4-1 and J is TRBJ2-6; unclear D gene. Deletions cut 6 bases from V and 0 bases from J, with 9 bases between. The germline gives CDR1 MGHRA, CDR2 YSYEKL. The CDR3 totals 15 residues. The CDR3 here is CASSLSGSGANVLTF. The CDR3 region has the DNA TGCGCCAGCAGTCTATCGGGCTCTGGGGCCAACGTCCTGACTTTC.

The chain combines TRBV5-1 with TRBJ1-5; TRBD1 is a possible D gene (5 bases). Germline CDR1 reads SGHRS; CDR2 reads YFSETQ. The CDR3 totals 15 residues. Trimming removed 4 bases at V and 9 bases at J, with 20 bases between. In nucleotides, the CDR3 is TGCGCCAGCAGCGAAGGGACCGCACAAGAGGGGCCCCAGCATTTT. This gives the protein CASSEGTAQEGPQHF.

In its sample, this clone was seen a few times. The chain links TRBV19 to TRBJ1-5; a possible D gene is TRBD1 (5 bases). CDR3 length: 15 amino acids. Germline CDR1 LNHDA, CDR2 SQIVND (reference sequence). The V end lost 5 bases, the J end lost 1 base, and 12 bases lay between the germline ends. This CDR3 reads CASSLQDGSNQPQHF. For the CDR3, the DNA is TGTGCCAGTAGTCTACAGGACGGAAGCAATCAGCCCCAGCATTTT.

The chain has TRBV7-9 and TRBJ2-4, with a possible D match to TRBD2 (5 bases). This CDR3 comprises 15 residues. Trimming removed 3 bases from V and 1 base from J, with 10 bases in between. Germline loops: CDR1 SEHNR, CDR2 FQNEAQ (reference sequence). The CDR3 DNA is TGTGCCAGCAGCTTGTCGGGGTATGCCAAAAACATTCAGTACTTC. This translates into CASSLSGYAKNIQYF.

The chain couples TRBV9 to TRBJ1-1; D is undetermined. Looked up from germline, CDR1 is SGDLS and CDR2 is YYNGEE. This CDR3 contains 16 residues. V was clipped by 0 bases and J by 1 base, with 13 bases between them. In nucleotides, the CDR3 is TGTGCCAGCAGCGTAGCCCCCGACACTAAGAACACTGAAGCTTTCTTT. Amino acid sequence: CASSVAPDTKNTEAFF. The complete variable domain, with remaining parts taken from reference TRBV9 and TRBJ1-1, reads DSGVTQTPKHLITATGQRVTLRCSPRSGDLSVYWYQQSLDQGLQFLIQYYNGEERAKGNILERFSAQQFPDLHSELNLSSLELGDSALYFCASSVAPDTKNTEAFFGQGTRLTVV.

The V gene is TRBV7-2, the J gene TRBJ2-7, with 10 positions matching TRBD2. CDR3 length equals 15 residues. Germline V lookup: CDR1 SGHTA, CDR2 FQGNSA. Germline trimming cut 6 bases from V and 0 bases from J; bases unmatched to any gene: 5. This CDR3 is CASSPSGSPSYEQYF. The CDR3 DNA sequence: TGTGCCAGCAGTCCTAGCGGGAGCCCCTCCTACGAGCAGTACTTC.

This clone was seen a single time. This chain links TRBV7-9 with TRBJ2-3, with D perhaps TRBD2 (5 bases). Germline CDR1 reads SEHNR; CDR2 reads FQNEAQ (reference sequence). The V end was cut by 5 bases, the J end by 2 bases, with 11 bases between. The CDR3 loop spans 14 amino acids. In nucleotides, the CDR3 is TGTGCCAGCAGCCCCACGAGGGCCACAGATACGCAGTATTTT. As protein: CASSPTRATDTQYF.

The genes are TRBV19 and TRBJ1-4; D is unclear. Germline assignment: CDR1 LNHDA and CDR2 SQIVND (reference sequence). CDR3 length: 15 residues. Between the trimmed V and J ends, which lost 6 bases and 0 bases, there was a span of 11 bases. The CDR3 is CASRGEGATNEKLFF. The DNA of the CDR3 is TGTGCCAGTAGGGGCGAGGGTGCAACTAATGAAAAACTGTTTTTT.

V usage is TRBV28 and J usage is TRBJ1-5; D not certain. The CDR3 length is 13 residues. Between the trimmed V and J ends, which lost 8 bases and 4 bases, there was a span of 12 bases. Germline V gives CDR1 MDHEN, CDR2 SYDVKM. CDR3 sequence: CASRPGVNQPQHF. The CDR3 DNA follows: TGTGCCAGCCGCCCGGGAGTAAATCAGCCCCAGCATTTT.

This clone was seen a handful of times. The genes are TRBV19 and TRBJ1-1; perhaps TRBD1 as D (5 bases). With 6 bases removed from V and 3 bases from J, the gap between germline ends came to 14 bases. The CDR3 has 14 residues. Per germline, CDR1 LNHDA and CDR2 SQIVND (reference sequence). The CDR3 protein is CASSAVGLYTEAFF. DNA for the CDR3: TGTGCCAGTAGCGCAGTGGGACTTTACACTGAAGCTTTCTTT.

The chain uses TRBV30 and TRBJ1-3; D is perhaps TRBD1 (5 bases). The V gene lost 3 bases and the J gene lost 4 bases, with 13 bases spanning the gap. Germline V gene lookup returns CDR1 GTSNPN and CDR2 SVGIG (reference sequence). This CDR3 region has 14 residues. CDR3 nucleotides: TGTGCCTGGAGCAGCAGGGAGAGGGGAAACACCATATATTTT. Protein product: CAWSSRERGNTIYF. The full variable domain, its missing parts supplied by reference TRBV30 and TRBJ1-3, is SQTIHQWPATLVQPVGSPLSLECTVEGTSNPNLYWYRQAAGRGLQLLFYSVGIGQISSEVPQNLSASRPQDRQFILSSKKLLLSDSGFYLCAWSSRERGNTIYFGEGSWLTVV.

This clone was seen at least ten times. The chain combines TRBV30 with TRBJ2-1; 12 bases are shared with TRBD2. This CDR3 contains 15 residues. The V segment lost 4 bases and the J segment 7 bases; nucleotides outside the gene matches: 8. CDR1 is GTSNPN, CDR2 SVGIG, per germline (reference sequence). CDR3 coding DNA: TGTGCCTGGACTCCTAGCGGGAGGGCCAGGAATGAGCAGTTCTTC. Residues: CAWTPSGRARNEQFF.